The next 19 T cell receptor beta chains were all read from a single sample in a study of control samples from healthy donors and cancer patients. Assay: immunoSEQ multiplex PCR; the TCRdb copy retains only in-frame clones and omits some. Among about 160,000 clones listed, around 90% were seen once. The sample consisted of blood. Source of these receptors: a man aged 30 to 45 in good health.

The chain links TRBV3-1 (or the pseudogene TRBV3-2) to TRBJ1-4, with TRBD1 matching over 8 bases. The V and J ends lost 2 bases and 10 bases, in that order; junction bases with no gene match: 6. The CDR3 spans 14 residues. CDR1 LGHDT and CDR2 YNNKEL come from the germline V gene (reference sequence). The DNA of the CDR3 is TGTGCCAGCAGCCAAACCGGGACAGGTGGAAAACTGTTTTTT. It is translated as CASSQTGTGGKLFF.

This CDR3 is CASSELNTEAFF. For the CDR3, the DNA is TGTGCCAGCAGTGAGTTGAACACTGAAGCTTTCTTT. The chain carries TRBV6-1 and TRBJ1-1; unclear D gene. Between the trimmed V and J ends, which lost 3 bases and 0 bases, there was a span of 2 bases. From germline, CDR1 is MNHNS and CDR2 SASEGT. The CDR3 consists of 12 residues.

The CDR3 spells CASSVAGETQYF. CDR3 DNA sequence: TGCGCCAGCAGTGTAGCCGGAGAGACCCAGTACTTC. The chain uses TRBV5-1 and TRBJ2-5; D call uncertain. From germline, CDR1 is SGHRS and CDR2 YFSETQ. The CDR3 contains 12 residues. Trimming shortened V by 5 bases and J by 4 bases, and 9 bases separated the two germline ends. Together with reference TRBV5-1 and TRBJ2-5, the CDR3 gives the full variable domain: KAGVTQTPRYLIKTRGQQVTLSCSPISGHRSVSWYQQTPGQGLQFLFEYFSETQRNKGNFPGRFSGRQFSNSRSEMNVSTLELGDSALYLCASSVAGETQYFGPGTRLLVL.

This clone was counted once. The V and J genes are TRBV4-2 and TRBJ2-1; D might be TRBD2 (5 bases). From germline, CDR1 is LGHNA and CDR2 YNFKEQ. Trimming took off 0 bases at V and 0 bases at J, with 6 bases between the two ends. The CDR3 loop spans 15 amino acids. CDR3 protein: CASSQEGSSYNEQFF. Written as DNA, the CDR3 is TGTGCCAGCAGCCAAGAAGGGAGCTCCTACAATGAGCAGTTCTTC.

V is TRBV28 and J is TRBJ2-1, with 7 nucleotides matching TRBD2. V dropped 4 bases and J dropped 2; count of bases not matched to a gene: 11. Germline V gives CDR1 MDHEN, CDR2 SYDVKM. CDR3 length equals 17 residues. The DNA of the CDR3 is TGTGCCAGCAGTTCGCTATCGGGAGGTGTGGCCTACAATGAGCAGTTCTTC. This translates into CASSSLSGGVAYNEQFF.

The rearrangement links TRBV5-1 to TRBJ1-1, with D maybe TRBD1 (5 bases). V was clipped by 6 bases and J by 1 base, with 19 bases between them. The germline V gene has CDR1 SGHRS and CDR2 YFSETQ. The CDR3 consists of 16 residues. The CDR3 region has the DNA TGCGCCAGCACCGCAGGGTTTCGGGGAGAGAACACTGAAGCTTTCTTT. Encoded protein: CASTAGFRGENTEAFF. Combining the CDR3 with reference TRBV5-1 and TRBJ1-1 gives the whole variable domain KAGVTQTPRYLIKTRGQQVTLSCSPISGHRSVSWYQQTPGQGLQFLFEYFSETQRNKGNFPGRFSGRQFSNSRSEMNVSTLELGDSALYLCASTAGFRGENTEAFFGQGTRLTVV.

The gene calls are TRBV11-2 and TRBJ2-2, with D possibly TRBD1 on 5 matching bases. Deletions cut 2 bases from V and 2 bases from J, with 18 bases between. Germline V CDR1 and CDR2: SGHAT, FQNNGV. This CDR3 is 18 amino acids long. The CDR3 protein is CASSLRPDRLLNTGELFF. CDR3 coding DNA: TGTGCCAGCAGCTTAAGGCCAGACAGACTCCTTAACACCGGGGAGCTGTTTTTT.

V and J are TRBV6-5 and TRBJ1-1, with TRBD1 as a possible D gene (6 bases). Trimming pared 6 bases from V and 1 base from J, leaving 12 bases between. This CDR3 spans 14 amino acids. Per germline, CDR1 MNHEY and CDR2 SVGAGI. CDR3 DNA: TGTGCCAGCAGAGGTATGGGACAGAACACTGAAGCTTTCTTT. This gives the protein CASRGMGQNTEAFF.

This clone was counted a few times. The genes are TRBV6-5 and TRBJ1-2, with 8 nucleotides matching TRBD1. Germline CDR1 is MNHEY and CDR2 is SVGAGI. The J segment lost 4 bases and the V segment lost 4 bases, leaving 2 bases of the junction unmatched. The CDR3 runs to 13 residues. Written as DNA, the CDR3 is TGTGCCAGCAGTTGGGGACAGGCCTATGGCTACACCTTC. It yields the protein CASSWGQAYGYTF.

As DNA, the CDR3 is TGTGCCAGCACCATGACAGGGGCAGAGACCCAGTACTTC. Protein: CASTMTGAETQYF. The V gene is TRBV5-4, the J gene TRBJ2-5, with 8 nucleotides matching TRBD1. The CDR3 totals 13 residues. V dropped 6 bases and J dropped 4; count of bases not matched to a gene: 5. From germline, CDR1 is SGHNT and CDR2 YYREEE (reference sequence).

This chain joins TRBV6-4 and TRBJ1-6; the D is unclear. CDR1 and CDR2 from the germline V gene are MRHNA and SNTAGT. V lost 6 bases and J 0 bases, leaving 9 bases between the germline ends. The CDR3 consists of 15 residues. As DNA, the CDR3 is TGTGCCAGCAGAAGGGAGGACTCCTATAATTCACCCCTCCACTTT. Residues: CASRREDSYNSPLHF.

This clone was recorded once. This chain joins TRBV12-5 and TRBJ2-1; D ambiguous. This CDR3 contains 11 residues. The V end lost 6 bases, the J end lost 5 bases, and 5 bases lay between the germline ends. Germline V gene sequence: CDR1 LGHNT, CDR2 FRNRAP. The CDR3 DNA follows: TGTGCTAGTGGCCTTCACAATGAGCAGTTCTTC. As protein: CASGLHNEQFF.

The rearrangement links TRBV2 to TRBJ2-3, with D tentatively TRBD2 (5 bases). Germline V lookup: CDR1 SNHLY, CDR2 FYNNEI. V lost 0 bases and J 0 bases, leaving 7 bases between the germline ends. The CDR3 sequence is 15 residues long. CDR3 nucleotides: TGTGCCAGCAGTGAAGCCGGGATCAGCACAGATACGCAGTATTTT. Translating gives CASSEAGISTDTQYF.

V and J are TRBV7-2 and TRBJ1-2; 9 bases map to TRBD1. The CDR3 has 16 amino acids. CDR1 and CDR2 (germline): SGHTA, FQGNSA. Trimming took 5 bases from V and 6 from J; bases not matched to a gene: 13. The DNA of the CDR3 is TGTGCCAGCAGCCCAACACCGGGACAGGGAAAGAATGGCTACACCTTC. Its protein product is CASSPTPGQGKNGYTF. Variable domain in full (rest from reference TRBV7-2 and TRBJ1-2): GAGVSQSPSNKVTEKGKDVELRCDPISGHTALYWYRQSLGQGLEFLIYFQGNSAPDKSGLPSDRFSAERTGGSVSTLTIQRTQQEDSAVYLCASSPTPGQGKNGYTFGSGTRLTVV.

The chain combines TRBV2 with TRBJ1-6; the D gene is possibly TRBD1 (5 bases). Trimming stripped 3 bases from V and 2 bases from J, with 11 bases between. Germline CDR1 is SNHLY and CDR2 is FYNNEI. This CDR3 has 16 amino acids. CDR3 bases: TGTGCCAGCAGTGAGGGGGGACGGACCTATAATTCACCCCTCCACTTT. Encoded protein: CASSEGGRTYNSPLHF.

V and J are TRBV4-2 and TRBJ2-1, with D maybe TRBD2 (6 bases). V was clipped by 3 bases and J by 0 bases, with 18 bases between them. Germline V gene lookup returns CDR1 LGHNA and CDR2 YNFKEQ. There are 18 residues in the CDR3. The CDR3 DNA reads TGTGCCAGCAGCCACTCTCCCGGGACTCAGAGCTCCTACAATGAGCAGTTCTTC. It translates to CASSHSPGTQSSYNEQFF.

This chain links TRBV7-9 with TRBJ2-7, with 7 nucleotides matching TRBD1. The CDR3 totals 14 residues. V gave up 4 bases and J gave up 2 bases; unmatched junction bases: 5. The germline CDR1 and CDR2 sequences are SEHNR and FQNEAQ (reference sequence). The CDR3 spells CASSSGTDPYEQYF. For the CDR3, the DNA is TGTGCCAGCAGCTCCGGGACAGACCCCTACGAGCAGTACTTC. The full variable domain, in which reference TRBV7-9 and TRBJ2-7 provide the parts outside the CDR3, is DTGVSQNPRHKITKRGQNVTFRCDPISEHNRLYWYRQTLGQGPEFLTYFQNEAQLEKSRLLSDRFSAERPKGSFSTLEIQRTEQGDSAMYLCASSSGTDPYEQYFGPGTRLTVT.

This clone was detected only once. V gene TRBV7-9 combines with J gene TRBJ2-5; D not certain. Looked up from germline, CDR1 is SEHNR and CDR2 is FQNEAQ (reference sequence). V lost 1 base to trimming and J lost 5 bases, with 11 bases between them. There are 14 residues in the CDR3. CDR3 DNA: TGTGCCAGCAGCTTAGATTTCCAACTGGAGACCCAGTACTTC. It encodes CASSLDFQLETQYF.

The chain is built from TRBV5-5 and TRBJ1-4, with D unresolved. The germline gives CDR1 SGHKS, CDR2 YYEKEE (reference sequence). The CDR3 runs 14 residues. V lost 5 bases, J lost 6 bases, and 14 bases lay in between. The CDR3 region is CASSSWTLDEKLFF. The CDR3 DNA reads as TGTGCCAGCAGTTCCTGGACGCTCGATGAAAAACTGTTTTTT.